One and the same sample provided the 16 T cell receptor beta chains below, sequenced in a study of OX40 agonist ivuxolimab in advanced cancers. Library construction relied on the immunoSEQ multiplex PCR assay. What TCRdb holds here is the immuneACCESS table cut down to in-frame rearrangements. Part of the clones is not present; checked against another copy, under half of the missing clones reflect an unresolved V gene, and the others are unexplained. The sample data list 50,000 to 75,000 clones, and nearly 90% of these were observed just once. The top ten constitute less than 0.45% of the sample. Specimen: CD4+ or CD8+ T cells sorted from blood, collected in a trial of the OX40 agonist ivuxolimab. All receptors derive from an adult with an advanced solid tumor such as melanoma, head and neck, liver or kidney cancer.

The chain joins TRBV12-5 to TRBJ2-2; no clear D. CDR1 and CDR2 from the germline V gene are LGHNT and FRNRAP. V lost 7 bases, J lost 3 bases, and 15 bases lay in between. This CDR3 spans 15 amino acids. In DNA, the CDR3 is TGTGCTAGTGCCCCCCTCGAAGGGTACACCGGGGAGCTGTTTTTT. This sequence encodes CASAPLEGYTGELFF.

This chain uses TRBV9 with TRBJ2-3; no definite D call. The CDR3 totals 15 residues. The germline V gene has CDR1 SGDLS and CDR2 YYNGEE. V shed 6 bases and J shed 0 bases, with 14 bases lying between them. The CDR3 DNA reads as TGTGCCAGCACCGAACAACAGACAAGCACAGATACGCAGTATTTT. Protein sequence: CASTEQQTSTDTQYF.

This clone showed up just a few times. CDR3 sequence reads: CASSIGQASNYGYTF. In nucleotides, the CDR3 is TGTGCCAGTAGTATAGGCCAAGCCTCTAACTATGGCTACACCTTC. The V and J genes are TRBV19 and TRBJ1-2; unclear D gene. CDR1 is LNHDA and CDR2 is SQIVND in the germline V gene (reference sequence). This CDR3 is 15 amino acids long. V dropped 1 base and J dropped 0 bases, with 9 bases sitting between them.

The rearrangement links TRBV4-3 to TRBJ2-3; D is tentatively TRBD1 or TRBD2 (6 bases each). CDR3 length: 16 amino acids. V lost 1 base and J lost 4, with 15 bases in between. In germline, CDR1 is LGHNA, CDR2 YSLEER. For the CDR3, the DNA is TGCGCCAGCAGCCAAGGAGGGGGGTTCAACGCAGATACGCAGTATTTT. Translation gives CASSQGGGFNADTQYF.

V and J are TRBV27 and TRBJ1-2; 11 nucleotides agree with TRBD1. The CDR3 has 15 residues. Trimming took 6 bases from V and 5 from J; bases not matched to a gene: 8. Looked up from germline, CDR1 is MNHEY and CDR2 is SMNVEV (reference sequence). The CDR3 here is CASSQGQGVGYGYTF. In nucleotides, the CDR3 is TGTGCCAGCAGCCAGGGACAGGGGGTTGGATATGGCTACACCTTC.

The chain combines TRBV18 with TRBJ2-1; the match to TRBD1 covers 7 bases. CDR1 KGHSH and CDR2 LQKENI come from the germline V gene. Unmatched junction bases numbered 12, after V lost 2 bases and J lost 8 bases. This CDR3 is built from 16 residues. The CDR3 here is CASSPGVGQKRDEQFF. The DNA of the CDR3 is TGTGCCAGCTCACCAGGGGTGGGACAGAAGAGGGATGAGCAGTTCTTC.

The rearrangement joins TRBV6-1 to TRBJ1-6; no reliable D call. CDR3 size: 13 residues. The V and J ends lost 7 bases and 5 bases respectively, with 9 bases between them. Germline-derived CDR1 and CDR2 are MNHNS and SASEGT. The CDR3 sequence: CASIWGNNSPLHF. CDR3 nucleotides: TGTGCCAGCATATGGGGTAATAATTCACCCCTCCACTTT.

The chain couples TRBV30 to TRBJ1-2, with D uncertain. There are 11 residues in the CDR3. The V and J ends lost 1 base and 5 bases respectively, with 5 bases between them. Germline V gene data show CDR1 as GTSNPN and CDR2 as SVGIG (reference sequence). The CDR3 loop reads CAWSDKYGYTF. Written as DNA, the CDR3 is TGTGCCTGGAGTGACAAGTATGGCTACACCTTC.

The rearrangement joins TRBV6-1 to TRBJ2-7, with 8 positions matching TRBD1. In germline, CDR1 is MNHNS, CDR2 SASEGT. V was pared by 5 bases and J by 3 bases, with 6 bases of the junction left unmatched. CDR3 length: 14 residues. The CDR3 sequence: CASSLRTGSYEQYF. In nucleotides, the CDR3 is TGTGCCAGCAGTCTACGGACAGGGAGCTACGAGCAGTACTTC.

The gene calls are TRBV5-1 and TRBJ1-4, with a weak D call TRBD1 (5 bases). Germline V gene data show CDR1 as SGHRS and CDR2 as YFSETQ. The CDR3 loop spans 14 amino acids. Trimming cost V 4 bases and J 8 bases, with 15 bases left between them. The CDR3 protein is CASSPDAGEEKLFF. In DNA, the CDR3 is TGCGCCAGCAGCCCAGACGCGGGGGAGGAAAAACTGTTTTTT. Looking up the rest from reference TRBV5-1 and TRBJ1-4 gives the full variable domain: KAGVTQTPRYLIKTRGQQVTLSCSPISGHRSVSWYQQTPGQGLQFLFEYFSETQRNKGNFPGRFSGRQFSNSRSEMNVSTLELGDSALYLCASSPDAGEEKLFFGSGTQLSVL.

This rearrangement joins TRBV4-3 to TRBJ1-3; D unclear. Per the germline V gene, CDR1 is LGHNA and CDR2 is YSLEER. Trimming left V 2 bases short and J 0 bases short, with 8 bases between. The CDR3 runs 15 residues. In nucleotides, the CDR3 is TGCGCCAGCAGCCAATTGGTCGGCTCTGGAAACACCATATATTTT. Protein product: CASSQLVGSGNTIYF.

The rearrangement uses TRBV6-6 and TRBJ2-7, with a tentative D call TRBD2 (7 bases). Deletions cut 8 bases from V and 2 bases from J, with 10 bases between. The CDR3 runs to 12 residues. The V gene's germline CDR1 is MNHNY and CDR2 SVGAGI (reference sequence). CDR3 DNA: TGTGCCAGCGAGGGGGGGACCTACGAGCAGTACTTC. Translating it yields CASEGGTYEQYF.

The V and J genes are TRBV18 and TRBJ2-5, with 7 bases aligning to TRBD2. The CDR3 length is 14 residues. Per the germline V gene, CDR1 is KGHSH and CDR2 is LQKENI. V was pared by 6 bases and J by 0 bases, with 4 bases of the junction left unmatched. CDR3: CASSRTSDQETQYF. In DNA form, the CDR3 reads TGTGCCAGCTCTCGCACTAGCGACCAAGAGACCCAGTACTTC.

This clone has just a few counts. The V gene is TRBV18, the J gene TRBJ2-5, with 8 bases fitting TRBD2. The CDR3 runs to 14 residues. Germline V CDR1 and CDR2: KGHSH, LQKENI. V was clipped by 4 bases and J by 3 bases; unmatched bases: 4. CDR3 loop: CASSLAGGEETQYF. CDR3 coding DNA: TGTGCCAGCTCACTTGCCGGGGGGGAAGAGACCCAGTACTTC. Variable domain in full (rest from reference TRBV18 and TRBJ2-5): NAGVMQNPRHLVRRRGQEARLRCSPMKGHSHVYWYRQLPEEGLKFMVYLQKENIIDESGMPKERFSAEFPKEGPSILRIQQVVRGDSAAYFCASSLAGGEETQYFGPGTRLLVL.

CDR3 loop: CASSQESSYNSPLHF. DNA of the CDR3: TGTGCCAGCTCACAGGAGAGCTCCTATAATTCACCCCTCCACTTT. The V and J genes are TRBV18 and TRBJ1-6; D unclear. The CDR3 consists of 15 residues. Trimming removed 4 bases from V and 0 bases from J, with 7 bases in between. CDR1 is KGHSH and CDR2 is LQKENI in the germline V gene.

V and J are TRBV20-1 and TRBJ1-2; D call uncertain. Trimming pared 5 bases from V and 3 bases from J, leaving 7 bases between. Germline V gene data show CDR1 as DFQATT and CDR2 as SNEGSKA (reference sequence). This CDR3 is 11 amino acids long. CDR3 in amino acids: CSAPGHYGYTF. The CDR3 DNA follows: TGCAGTGCTCCTGGACACTATGGCTACACCTTC.